These 5 T cell receptor beta chains came from one sample sequenced in a study of identical twins. TCRdb independently ran MiXCR on the 5' RACE reads; one entry per CDR3 protein. Among roughly 350,000 distinct CDR3 sequences, around 9.7% were seen once, and the ten largest hold around 8.6%. The sequenced sample consisted of naive T cells sorted from blood. The origin of the receptors is a woman between 45 and 65 years old in good health.

This clonotype was found a few times. V and J are TRBV20-1 and TRBJ2-2; 8 bases are shared with TRBD1. With 3 bases clipped from V and 1 base from J, the junction kept 4 bases outside the gene matches. Per the germline V gene, CDR1 is DFQATT and CDR2 is SNEGSKA (reference sequence). This CDR3 is built from 15 residues. This CDR3 is CSASPGQGNTGELFF. CDR3 DNA: TGCAGTGCTAGTCCAGGACAGGGGAACACCGGGGAGCTGTTTTTT.

In regard to this clonotype: Germline is not matched at one junction end, which may reflect a read error. This chain joins TRBV12-3 or TRBV12-4 and TRBJ2-1; D remains ambiguous. CDR3 length equals 11 residues. CDR3 amino acids: CASSLILEQLF. The CDR3, as DNA: TGTGCCAGCAGTTTGATCCTAGAGCAGCTCTTC.

The V gene is TRBV7-8, the J gene TRBJ1-5, with D perhaps TRBD1 (6 bases). The V and J ends lost 4 bases and 7 bases respectively, with 14 bases between them. Germline CDR1 reads SGHVS; CDR2 reads FQNEAQ. The CDR3 runs 14 residues. The CDR3 sequence is CASSSGAKEQPQHF. The DNA of the CDR3 is TGTGCCAGCAGCTCGGGGGCAAAAGAACAGCCCCAGCATTTT.

This chain joins TRBV12-3 or TRBV12-4 and TRBJ2-1; maybe TRBD2 (5 bases). Trimming removed 7 bases from V and 0 bases from J, with 16 bases in between. This CDR3 has 16 amino acids. CDR3 region: CASIPRGSNSYNEQFF. The CDR3 DNA follows: TGTGCCAGCATTCCCAGAGGGTCCAACTCCTACAATGAGCAGTTCTTC.

There are a few counts of this clonotype. V usage is TRBV11-2 and J usage is TRBJ1-5; D remains unclear. With 0 bases removed from V and 7 bases from J, the gap between germline ends came to 16 bases. The CDR3 has 16 residues. Germline V gene data show CDR1 as SGHAT and CDR2 as FQNNGV. The CDR3 DNA follows: TGTGCCAGCAGCTTAGATCTGGGCGGGGAGGGACAGCCCCAGCATTTT. This translates into CASSLDLGGEGQPQHF.